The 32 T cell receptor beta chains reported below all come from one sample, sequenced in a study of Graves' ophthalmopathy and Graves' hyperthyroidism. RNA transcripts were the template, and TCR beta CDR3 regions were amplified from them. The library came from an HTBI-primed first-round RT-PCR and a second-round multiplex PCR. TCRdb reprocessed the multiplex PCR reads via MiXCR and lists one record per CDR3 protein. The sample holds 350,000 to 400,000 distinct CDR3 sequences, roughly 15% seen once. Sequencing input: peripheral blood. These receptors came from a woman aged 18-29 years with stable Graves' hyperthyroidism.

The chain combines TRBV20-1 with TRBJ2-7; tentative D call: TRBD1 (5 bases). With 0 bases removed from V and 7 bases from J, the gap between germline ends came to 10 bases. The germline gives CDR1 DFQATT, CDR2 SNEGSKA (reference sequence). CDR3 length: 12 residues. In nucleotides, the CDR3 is TGCAGTGCTAGAGATGACGGACATGAGCAGTACTTC. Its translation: CSARDDGHEQYF.

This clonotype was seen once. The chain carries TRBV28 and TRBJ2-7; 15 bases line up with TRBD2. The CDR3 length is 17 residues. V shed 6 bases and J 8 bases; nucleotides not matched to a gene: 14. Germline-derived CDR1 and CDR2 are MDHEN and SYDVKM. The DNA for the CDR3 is TGTGCCAGCAGCACCCCGGGACTAGCGGGGGGCCGGGGTCAGCAGTACTTC. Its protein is CASSTPGLAGGRGQQYF. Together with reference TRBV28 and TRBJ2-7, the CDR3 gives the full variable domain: DVKVTQSSRYLVKRTGEKVFLECVQDMDHENMFWYRQDPGLGLRLIYFSYDVKMKEKGDIPEGYSVSREKKERFSLILESASTNQTSMYLCASSTPGLAGGRGQQYFGPGTRLTVT.

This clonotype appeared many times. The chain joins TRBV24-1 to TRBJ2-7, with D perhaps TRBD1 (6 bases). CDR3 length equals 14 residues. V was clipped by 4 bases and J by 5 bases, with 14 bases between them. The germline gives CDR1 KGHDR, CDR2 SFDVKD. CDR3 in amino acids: CATSDPGHTNEQYF. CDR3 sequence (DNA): TGTGCCACCAGTGACCCGGGACATACCAACGAGCAGTACTTC.

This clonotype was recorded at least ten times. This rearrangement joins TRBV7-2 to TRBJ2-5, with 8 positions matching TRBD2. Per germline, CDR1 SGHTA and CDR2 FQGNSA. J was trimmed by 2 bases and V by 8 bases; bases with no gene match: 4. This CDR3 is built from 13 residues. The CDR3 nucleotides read TGTGCCAGCTTAGCGGGGATTCAAGAGACCCAGTACTTC. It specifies CASLAGIQETQYF.

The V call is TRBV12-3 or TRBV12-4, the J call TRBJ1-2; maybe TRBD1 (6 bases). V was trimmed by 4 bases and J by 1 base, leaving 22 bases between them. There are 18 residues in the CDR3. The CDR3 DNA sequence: TGTGCCAGCAGTTCCGATGGGGGCCCCAAAGGATATAACTATGGCTACACCTTC. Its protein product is CASSSDGGPKGYNYGYTF.

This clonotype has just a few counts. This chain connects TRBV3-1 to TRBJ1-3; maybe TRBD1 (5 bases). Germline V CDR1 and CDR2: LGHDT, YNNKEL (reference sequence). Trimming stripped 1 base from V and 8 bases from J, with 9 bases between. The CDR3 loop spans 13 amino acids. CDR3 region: CASSQGGEYTIYF. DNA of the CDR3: TGTGCCAGCAGCCAAGGGGGGGAGTACACCATATATTTT.

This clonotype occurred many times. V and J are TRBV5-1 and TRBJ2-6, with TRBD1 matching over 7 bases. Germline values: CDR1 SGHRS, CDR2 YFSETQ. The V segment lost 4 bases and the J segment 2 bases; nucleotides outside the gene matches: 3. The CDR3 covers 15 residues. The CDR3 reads CASSTGTAGANVLTF. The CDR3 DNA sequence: TGCGCCAGCAGCACCGGGACAGCTGGGGCCAACGTCCTGACTTTC. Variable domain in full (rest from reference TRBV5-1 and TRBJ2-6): KAGVTQTPRYLIKTRGQQVTLSCSPISGHRSVSWYQQTPGQGLQFLFEYFSETQRNKGNFPGRFSGRQFSNSRSEMNVSTLELGDSALYLCASSTGTAGANVLTFGAGSRLTVL.

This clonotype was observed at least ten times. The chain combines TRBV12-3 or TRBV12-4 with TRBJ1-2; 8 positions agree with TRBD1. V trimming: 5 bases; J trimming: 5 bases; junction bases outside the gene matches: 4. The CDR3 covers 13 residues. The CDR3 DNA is TGTGCCAGCAGTAACAGGGGGAGGTATGGCTACACCTTC. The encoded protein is CASSNRGRYGYTF.

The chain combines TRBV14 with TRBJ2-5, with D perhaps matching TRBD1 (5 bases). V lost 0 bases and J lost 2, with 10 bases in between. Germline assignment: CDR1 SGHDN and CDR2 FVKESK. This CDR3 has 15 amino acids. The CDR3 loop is CASSQDLGAQETQYF. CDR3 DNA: TGTGCCAGCAGCCAAGATCTAGGGGCTCAAGAGACCCAGTACTTC.

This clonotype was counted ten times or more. The DNA of the CDR3 is TGCGCCAGCAGCTTGGCGTTGACACCTAACTATGGCTACACCTTC. Protein sequence: CASSLALTPNYGYTF. J is TRBJ1-2 and V is TRBV5-1; no clear D gene. This CDR3 is built from 15 residues. The germline V gene encodes CDR1 SGHRS and CDR2 YFSETQ. V gave up 0 bases and J gave up 0 bases, with 9 bases separating them.

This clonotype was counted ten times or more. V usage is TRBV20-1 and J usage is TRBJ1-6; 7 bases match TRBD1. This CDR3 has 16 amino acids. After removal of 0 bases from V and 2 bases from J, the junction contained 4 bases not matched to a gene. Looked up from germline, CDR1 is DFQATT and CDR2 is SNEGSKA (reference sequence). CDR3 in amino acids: CSAREGGATYNSPLHF. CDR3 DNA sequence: TGCAGTGCTAGAGAAGGGGGCGCAACCTATAATTCACCCCTCCACTTT.

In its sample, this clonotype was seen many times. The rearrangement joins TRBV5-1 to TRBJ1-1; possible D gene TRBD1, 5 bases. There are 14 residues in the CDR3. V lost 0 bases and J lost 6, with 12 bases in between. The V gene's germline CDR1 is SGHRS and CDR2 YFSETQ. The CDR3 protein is CASSLGGSSSEAFF. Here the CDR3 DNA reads TGCGCCAGCAGCTTGGGGGGCAGTTCTTCTGAAGCTTTCTTT.

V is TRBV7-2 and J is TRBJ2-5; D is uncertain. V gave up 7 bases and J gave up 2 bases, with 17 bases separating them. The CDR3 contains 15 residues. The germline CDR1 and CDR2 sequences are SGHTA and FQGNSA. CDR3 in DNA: TGTGCCAGCACCCGCACTACAGCGCTTCAAGAGACCCAGTACTTC. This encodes CASTRTTALQETQYF.

Here the CDR3 reads CASSESGGNTGELFF. CDR3 DNA: TGTGCCAGCAGTGAATCGGGGGGAAACACCGGGGAGCTGTTTTTT. The chain carries TRBV6-1 and TRBJ2-2; TRBD2 aligns across 7 bases. J was trimmed by 2 bases and V by 2 bases; bases with no gene match: 2. This CDR3 contains 15 residues. From germline, CDR1 is MNHNS and CDR2 SASEGT.

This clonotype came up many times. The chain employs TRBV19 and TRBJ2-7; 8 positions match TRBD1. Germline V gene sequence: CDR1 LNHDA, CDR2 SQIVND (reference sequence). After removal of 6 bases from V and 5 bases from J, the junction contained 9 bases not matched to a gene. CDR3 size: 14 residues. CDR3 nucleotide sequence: TGTGCCAGTAGCCGACAGGGGTCACTGAACGAGCAGTACTTC. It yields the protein CASSRQGSLNEQYF.

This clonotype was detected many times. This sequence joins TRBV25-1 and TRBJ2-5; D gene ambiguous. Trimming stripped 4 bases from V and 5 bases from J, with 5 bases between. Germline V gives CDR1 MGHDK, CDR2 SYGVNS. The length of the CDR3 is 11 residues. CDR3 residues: CASSGRETQYF. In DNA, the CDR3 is TGTGCCAGCAGTGGACGGGAGACCCAGTACTTC.

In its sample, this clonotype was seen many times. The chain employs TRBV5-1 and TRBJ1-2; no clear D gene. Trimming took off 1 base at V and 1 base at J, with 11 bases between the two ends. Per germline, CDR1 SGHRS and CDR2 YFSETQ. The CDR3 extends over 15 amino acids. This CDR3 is CASSLIGSINYGYTF. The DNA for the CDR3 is TGCGCCAGCAGCTTGATTGGCTCCATTAACTATGGCTACACCTTC.

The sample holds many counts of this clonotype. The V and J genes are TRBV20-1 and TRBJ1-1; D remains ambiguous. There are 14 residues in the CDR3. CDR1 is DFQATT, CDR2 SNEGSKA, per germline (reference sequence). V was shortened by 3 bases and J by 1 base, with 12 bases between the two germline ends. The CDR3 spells CSASADSRNTEAFF. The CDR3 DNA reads TGCAGTGCTAGTGCCGACTCCAGGAACACTGAAGCTTTCTTT.

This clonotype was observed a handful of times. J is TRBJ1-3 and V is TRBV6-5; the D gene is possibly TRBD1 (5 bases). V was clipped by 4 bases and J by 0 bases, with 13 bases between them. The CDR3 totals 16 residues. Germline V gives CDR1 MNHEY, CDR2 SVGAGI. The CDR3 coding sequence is TGTGCCAGCAGTTCCCAGCGCGGGGCCTCTGGAAACACCATATATTTT. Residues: CASSSQRGASGNTIYF.

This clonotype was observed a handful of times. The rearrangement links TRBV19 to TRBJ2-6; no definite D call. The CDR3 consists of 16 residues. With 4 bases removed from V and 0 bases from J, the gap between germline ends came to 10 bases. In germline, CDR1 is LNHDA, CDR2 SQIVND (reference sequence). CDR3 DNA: TGTGCCAGTAGTACTCTGGGCCTCTCTGGGGCCAACGTCCTGACTTTC. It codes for CASSTLGLSGANVLTF.

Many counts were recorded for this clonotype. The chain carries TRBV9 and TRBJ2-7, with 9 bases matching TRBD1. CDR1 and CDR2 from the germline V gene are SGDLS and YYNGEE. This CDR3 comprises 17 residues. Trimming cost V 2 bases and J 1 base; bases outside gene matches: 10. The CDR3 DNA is TGTGCCAGCAGCGTGGGGACAGGGAGCCATTTATCCTACGAGCAGTACTTC. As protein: CASSVGTGSHLSYEQYF.

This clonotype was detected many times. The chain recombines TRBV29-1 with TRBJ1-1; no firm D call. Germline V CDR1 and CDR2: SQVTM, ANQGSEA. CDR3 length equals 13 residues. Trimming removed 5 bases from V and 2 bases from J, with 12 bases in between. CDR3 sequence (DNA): TGCAGCGTTCTGGACGGTCTAAACACTGAAGCTTTCTTT. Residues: CSVLDGLNTEAFF.

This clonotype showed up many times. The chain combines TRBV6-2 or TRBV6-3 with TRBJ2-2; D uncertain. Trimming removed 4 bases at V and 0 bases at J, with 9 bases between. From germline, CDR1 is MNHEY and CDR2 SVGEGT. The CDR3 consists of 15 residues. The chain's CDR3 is CASSFTRANTGELFF. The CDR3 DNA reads TGTGCCAGCAGTTTTACAAGAGCGAACACCGGGGAGCTGTTTTTT.

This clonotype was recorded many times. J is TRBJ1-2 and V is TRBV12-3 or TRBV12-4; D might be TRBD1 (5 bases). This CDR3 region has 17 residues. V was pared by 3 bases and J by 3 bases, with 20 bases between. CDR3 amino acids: CASSFSFSWDGDYGYTF. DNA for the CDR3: TGTGCCAGCAGTTTCTCATTCAGTTGGGACGGGGACTATGGCTACACCTTC.

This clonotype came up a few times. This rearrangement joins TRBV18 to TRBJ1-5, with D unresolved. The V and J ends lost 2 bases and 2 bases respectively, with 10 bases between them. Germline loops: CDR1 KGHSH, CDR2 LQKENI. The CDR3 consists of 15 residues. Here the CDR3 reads CASSPGQARNQPQHF. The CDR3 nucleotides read TGTGCCAGCTCACCAGGGCAGGCACGCAATCAGCCCCAGCATTTT.

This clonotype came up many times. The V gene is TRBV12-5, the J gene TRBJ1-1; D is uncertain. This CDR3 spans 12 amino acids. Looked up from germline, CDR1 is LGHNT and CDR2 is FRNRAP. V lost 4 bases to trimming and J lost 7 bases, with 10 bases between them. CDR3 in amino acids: CASGYSGFEAFF. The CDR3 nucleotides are TGTGCTAGTGGTTACAGCGGTTTTGAAGCTTTCTTT. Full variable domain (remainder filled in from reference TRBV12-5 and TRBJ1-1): DARVTQTPRHKVTEMGQEVTMRCQPILGHNTVFWYRQTMMQGLELLAYFRNRAPLDDSGMPKDRFSAEMPDATLATLKIQPSEPRDSAVYFCASGYSGFEAFFGQGTRLTVV.

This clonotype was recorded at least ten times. CDR3 protein: CSARVGGETQYF. Here the CDR3 DNA reads TGCAGTGCTAGGGTCGGAGGGGAGACCCAGTACTTC. This chain connects TRBV20-1 to TRBJ2-5; possibly TRBD2 for D (6 bases). The CDR3 extends over 12 amino acids. Trimming left V 3 bases short and J 5 bases short, with 10 bases between. Germline V lookup: CDR1 DFQATT, CDR2 SNEGSKA (reference sequence).

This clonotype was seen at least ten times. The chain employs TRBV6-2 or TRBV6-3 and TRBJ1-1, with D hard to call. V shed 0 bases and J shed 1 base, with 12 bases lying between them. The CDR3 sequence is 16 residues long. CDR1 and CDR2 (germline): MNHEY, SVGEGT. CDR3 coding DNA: TGTGCCAGCAGTTACTCGGCCCGGGCCTCGAACACTGAAGCTTTCTTT. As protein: CASSYSARASNTEAFF.

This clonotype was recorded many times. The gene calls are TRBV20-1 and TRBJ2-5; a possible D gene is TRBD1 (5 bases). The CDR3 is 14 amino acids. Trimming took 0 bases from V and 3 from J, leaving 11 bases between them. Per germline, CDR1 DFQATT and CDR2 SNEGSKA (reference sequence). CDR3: CSARDYLREETQYF. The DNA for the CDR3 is TGCAGTGCTAGAGATTATCTCAGGGAAGAGACCCAGTACTTC.

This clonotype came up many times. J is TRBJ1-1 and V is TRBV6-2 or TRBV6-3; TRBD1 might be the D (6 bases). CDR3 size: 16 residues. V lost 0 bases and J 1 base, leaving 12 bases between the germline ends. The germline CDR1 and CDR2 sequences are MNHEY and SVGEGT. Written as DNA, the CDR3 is TGTGCCAGCAGTTACTCGTTCAGGGGAGCGAACACTGAAGCTTTCTTT. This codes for CASSYSFRGANTEAFF.

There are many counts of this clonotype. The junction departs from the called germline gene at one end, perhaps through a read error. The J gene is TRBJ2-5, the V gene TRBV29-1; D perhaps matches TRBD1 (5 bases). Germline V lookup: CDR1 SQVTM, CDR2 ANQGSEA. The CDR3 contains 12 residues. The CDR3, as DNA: TGCAGCGTTTCGGACACCCAAGGGACCCAGTACTTC. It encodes CSVSDTQGTQYF. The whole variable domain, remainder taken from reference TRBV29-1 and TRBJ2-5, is SAVISQKPSRDICQRGTSLTIQCQVDSQVTMMFWYRQQPGQSLTLIATANQGSEATYESGFVIDKFPISRPNLTFSTLTVSNMSPEDSSIYLCSVSDTQGTQYFGPGTRLLVL.

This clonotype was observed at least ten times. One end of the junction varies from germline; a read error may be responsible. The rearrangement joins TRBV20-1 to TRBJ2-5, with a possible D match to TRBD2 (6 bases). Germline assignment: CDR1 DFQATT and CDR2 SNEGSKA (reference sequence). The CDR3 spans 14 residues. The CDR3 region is CSATEGTPQESQYF. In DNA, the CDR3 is TGCAGTGCTACTGAAGGGACTCCCCAAGAGAGCCAGTACTTC.